A single TCR beta chain is shown here with its context. This clonotype has a count of ten or more. It has no known antigen specificity. There are no base qualities to consult, and no much larger clone falls within one base. This sample was taken from a study of blood T cells in healthy people across ages (dated by TCRdb to about 2015). Regarding the research as a whole: In model experiments, roughly one uniquely barcoded TCR beta cDNA molecule per two T cells was captured by template switching. The study measured age-related changes in TCR beta repertoire diversity using deep sequencing normalized with unique cDNA molecular identifiers. Donors were grouped into four age groups: young (average roughly 15 years), middle-aged (roughly 37), aged (around 66) and long-lived (about 89). The study analyzed two additional independent replicas of 1 million unique cDNA reads from the same blood draw for two donors, one aged 18 to 30 and one aged 80 or older. Overall results and qualifications from the work: The CMV infection status of donors was not known, potentially confounding age-related changes in expanded clonotypes. Because profiling used bulk unsorted PBMCs, naive and antigen-experienced compartments could not be compared conclusively. Compared with the aged group, the long-lived group had more naive CD4+ T cells, fewer expanded clones and increased TCR diversity, suggesting age selection. The percentage of naive T cells measured by flow cytometry correlated strongly with observed TCR beta diversity. As age increased, observed TCR beta diversity per million T cells dropped in a roughly linear way, and a significant reduction was already evident by age approximately 40. Estimates of total diversity from one million sequenced T cells were regarded as lower bounds and underestimates.

The method behind the library was 5' RACE. The instrument given in TCRdb is Illumina HiSeq 2500. A second PCR of about 6 to 11 cycles was performed with a sample-barcoded 5' primer and a J-beta primer mix. A unique molecular identifier was introduced onto each TCR beta cDNA molecule by a template-switch 5' adaptor carrying 12 random nucleotides. Each sample yielded at least 2.5 million CDR3-containing paired-end reads. First-strand cDNA was synthesized from all RNA with the Mint cDNA synthesis kit, primed by a TRBC-specific oligonucleotide. Following uracil-DNA glycosylase treatment, all cDNA underwent a first 18-cycle PCR with the universal primers M1SS and BC2_uni_R. The authors' analysis ran thus. For normalization, 1 million high-quality reads, each with a distinct molecular identifier, were randomly selected from each sample. Instead of being binned into consensus sequences, reads that shared molecular identifiers were thrown out. MiTCR, with a Q25 quality threshold and the strictest error-elimination algorithm, was used for CDR3 identification, clonotype clustering and error correction. A nonparametric unseen species model using Euler transformation provided a lower-bound estimate of total TCR beta diversity. TCRdb reran the public reads through fastp at Q25 and MiXCR, keeping productive beta chains. For every CDR3 protein sequence, its rows merge into one entry that carries the most common genes and DNA. In this record, the V and J calls reflect TCRdb's handling and not the investigators' own analysis. In all, the sample holds around 1,000,000 distinct CDR3 sequences, and 20% to 25% of those were seen once. The top ten hold around 0.75% of the sample.

Donors were roughly 40 systemically healthy Caucasian individuals from Russia aged 6 to 90 years. Each donor gave 9.5 to 10 milliliters of peripheral blood, drawn into EDTA-treated Vacutainer tubes. PBMCs were isolated by Ficoll-Paque density-gradient centrifugation, with at least 7 million obtained per sample. Trizol reagent was used to extract total RNA from the PBMCs, yielding at least 5 micrograms per sample. Naive CD45RAhigh/CD27high T cell percentages were measured by flow cytometry on a PBMC aliquot from every donor. Another study also made use of these data, one on T cells of mothers and their children. The second paper further reports: Donors were nine systemically healthy Caucasian individuals: three mothers and their six children. cDNA synthesis used all of the extracted RNA, with around 1.5 ug of RNA in each 15 ul reaction. Sample barcodes and 2-4 random nucleotides were added via the M1S primer in the second PCR. Over 10 million TCR beta CDR3 reads came from each mother, compared with some 3.1 million reads from each child. Thymic selection shapes the output of TCR recombination in a similar way in related and unrelated pairs, and inherited differences have a minor effect. Normalized repertoire overlap was always slightly but never significantly higher in related than unrelated mother-child pairs. No persistent microchimeric T cell clones were found, with a detection sensitivity of 75 to 100 clones per million clonotypes. In the study, deep NGS was used to compare the TCR beta repertoires of mothers and children, and features distinguishing related mother-child pairs from unrelated individuals were sought. The mean age was roughly 36 +/- 4 years for the mothers and about 12 +/- 4 years for the children. After adapters were ligated using NEBNext reagents, the libraries underwent 100+100 nt paired-end sequencing on an Illumina HiSeq 2000. Mother and child libraries were prepared a month apart and sequenced in separate runs to prevent cross-contamination. Each donor had between about 450,000 and 2,200,000 distinct TCR beta clonotypes identified. Naive TCR beta clonotypes were estimated from low-frequency clonotypes matched to each donor's FACS-determined naive share, without sorting.

The material sequenced was blood. This sequence was found in a girl aged 2 to 9 in good health.

The CDR3 in this case is CASRQDRGLYYNEQFF. The nucleotide sequence is TGTGCCAGCAGACAGGACAGGGGACTATACTACAATGAGCAGTTCTTC. The V gene is TRBV6-2 or TRBV6-3 and the J gene is TRBJ2-1, and TRBD1 aligns with 9 junction nucleotides. CDR3 length: 16 amino acids, cysteine to phenylalanine. The only DNA kept is the CDR3, 48 bases in frame from the first base. The germline V gene gives CDR1 as MNHEY and CDR2 as SVGEGT. Clipping removes 6 bases from V and 3 bases from J, with 9 as the unmatched junction base count.